The next 21 T cell receptor beta chains were all read from a single sample in a study of breast tumors, draining lymph nodes, adjacent tissues (TCRdb year 2016). The library was built by means of multiplex PCR. Instrument on record: Illumina HiSeq 2000. TCRdb itself trimmed the public reads at Q25 with fastp, ran MiXCR and retained productive beta chains. Rows with a matching CDR3 protein are joined into one entry that keeps the most common DNA and genes. The sample table records about 100,000 distinct CDR3 sequences; around 21% of these occur just once. The biggest ten clones account for less than 1.5% of the sample. The axillary draining lymph nodes of breast cancer patients were the source of the lymph node samples. The sequenced sample was axillary lymph node tissue. These receptors all come from a female donor with breast cancer. Some clones in this sample may be carry-over from other donors' samples.

Ten or more counts support this clonotype. The chain uses TRBV7-9 and TRBJ2-1, with TRBD1 identical over 7 bases. V lost 5 bases and J lost 7; bases outside the gene matches: 11. Germline-derived CDR1 and CDR2 are SEHNR and FQNEAQ (reference sequence). This CDR3 is built from 15 residues. DNA of the CDR3: TGTGCCAGCAGCCCAGGACCGGGACAGCTAAATGAGCAGTTCTTC. As protein: CASSPGPGQLNEQFF.

This clonotype was detected many times. In DNA, the CDR3 is TGTGCCAGCAGGTCGACAGGGACTAACTATGGCTACACCTTC. Encoded protein: CASRSTGTNYGYTF. The V and J genes are TRBV5-5 and TRBJ1-2; 7 positions agree with TRBD1. With V trimmed by 5 bases and J by 0 bases, 4 bases remained unmatched. Germline V gives CDR1 SGHKS, CDR2 YYEKEE (reference sequence). The CDR3 loop spans 14 amino acids.

This clonotype was observed at least ten times. This chain joins TRBV5-1 and TRBJ2-6, with D unclear. The V gene's germline CDR1 is SGHRS and CDR2 YFSETQ. The CDR3 totals 14 residues. V dropped 4 bases and J dropped 2 bases, with 7 bases sitting between them. CDR3 DNA sequence: TGCGCCAGCAGCACCCAGACTGGGGCCAACGTCCTGACTTTC. Amino acid sequence: CASSTQTGANVLTF.

This clonotype was seen ten or more times. The rearrangement links TRBV30 to TRBJ1-5; no clear D gene. V was trimmed by 2 bases and J by 7 bases, leaving 12 bases between them. CDR3 length: 13 residues. CDR1 and CDR2 (germline): GTSNPN, SVGIG (reference sequence). CDR3 bases: TGTGCCTGGAGTTTGAAGGGAGGCCAGCCCCAGCATTTT. This sequence encodes CAWSLKGGQPQHF. The entire variable domain, with the rest obtained from reference TRBV30 and TRBJ1-5, is as follows: SQTIHQWPATLVQPVGSPLSLECTVEGTSNPNLYWYRQAAGRGLQLLFYSVGIGQISSEVPQNLSASRPQDRQFILSSKKLLLSDSGFYLCAWSLKGGQPQHFGDGTRLSIL.

On this clonotype: A read error may be the cause here, since a much bigger clone is one base away. J is TRBJ1-5 and V is TRBV4-2; D might be TRBD1 (6 bases). CDR3 length equals 14 residues. Germline-derived CDR1 and CDR2 are LGHNA and YNFKEQ. The DNA for the CDR3 is TGTGCCAGCACCCAAGAACAGGGTGACCAGCCCCAGCATTTT. It specifies CASTQEQGDQPQHF.

This clonotype was seen ten or more times. J is TRBJ2-2 and V is TRBV7-9; D uncertain. This CDR3 has 15 amino acids. Germline V gene data show CDR1 as SEHNR and CDR2 as FQNEAQ (reference sequence). Trimming removed 3 bases at V and 3 bases at J, with 11 bases between. CDR3 DNA sequence: TGTGCCAGCAGCTTCGCGACGTCATACACCGGGGAGCTGTTTTTT. Translation gives CASSFATSYTGELFF.

This clonotype was recorded only once. Sequence at one end of the junction differs from germline and may be a read error. V is TRBV2 and J is TRBJ2-7, with D uncertain. This CDR3 contains 12 residues. Germline V CDR1 and CDR2: SNHLY, FYNNEI. The CDR3 DNA is TGTGCCTGCAGTGAATTTGGAAACGTGCAGTACTTC. This gives the protein CACSEFGNVQYF.

This clonotype was detected ten times or more. The CDR3: CASSVDRDVREGYTF. In nucleotides, the CDR3 is TGTGCCAGTAGTGTCGACAGGGATGTACGCGAGGGCTACACCTTC. This chain joins TRBV19 and TRBJ1-2; the match to TRBD1 covers 7 bases. The germline gives CDR1 LNHDA, CDR2 SQIVND (reference sequence). V lost 5 bases to trimming and J lost 8 bases; unmatched junction nucleotides: 14. This CDR3 contains 15 residues. Combining the CDR3 with reference TRBV19 and TRBJ1-2 gives the whole variable domain DGGITQSPKYLFRKEGQNVTLSCEQNLNHDAMYWYRQDPGQGLRLIYYSQIVNDFQKGDIAEGYSVSREKKESFPLTVTSAQKNPTAFYLCASSVDRDVREGYTFGSGTRLTVV.

In this sample, this clonotype turned up many times. The rearrangement joins TRBV19 to TRBJ2-3; TRBD2 is a possible D gene (6 bases). Per the germline V gene, CDR1 is LNHDA and CDR2 is SQIVND (reference sequence). V lost 5 bases to trimming and J lost 3 bases, with 18 bases between them. The CDR3 totals 16 residues. The DNA for the CDR3 is TGTGCCAGTAGTCCCATTCTAGCGAGAGGGACAGATACGCAGTATTTT. Encoded protein: CASSPILARGTDTQYF.

This clonotype was observed at least ten times. CDR3 sequence (DNA): TGTGCCAGCAGCCCCCGGGGGGGGGGGACTAATGAAAAACTGTTTTTT. Protein product: CASSPRGGGTNEKLFF. The V call is TRBV25-1, the J call TRBJ1-4; weak D call: TRBD1 (5 bases). The CDR3 has 16 amino acids. Trimming took off 6 bases at V and 2 bases at J, with 16 bases between the two ends. Germline V gene lookup returns CDR1 MGHDK and CDR2 SYGVNS.

Remarks on this clonotype: A single base separates this from a much larger clone, so it may be a read error. The V and J genes are TRBV18 and TRBJ2-7; D remains unclear. The germline V gene has CDR1 KGHSH and CDR2 LQKENI. The CDR3 runs 12 residues. CDR3 in amino acids: CASSPNNYGQYF. CDR3 DNA sequence: TGTGCCAGCTCACCGAATAACTACGGGCAGTACTTC.

The chain couples TRBV18 to TRBJ2-6, with TRBD1 matching over 7 bases. The CDR3 runs to 15 residues. Germline values: CDR1 KGHSH, CDR2 LQKENI. Trimming removed 8 bases from V and 1 base from J; junction bases left unmatched: 5. The CDR3 bases are TGTGCCAGCGGGACAGCTCTATCTGGGGCCAACGTCCTGACTTTC. Translation: CASGTALSGANVLTF.

This clonotype occurred many times. The junction does not match germline at one end; this may be a read error. This chain's CDR3 is CASSYQGARFKVF. As DNA, the CDR3 is TGTGCCAGCAGTTACCAGGGGGCGCGGTTCAAGGTCTTC. The gene calls are TRBV6-1 and TRBJ2-1; TRBD1 matches at 8 bases. Germline values: CDR1 MNHNS, CDR2 SASEGT. The CDR3 length is 13 residues.

This chain links TRBV2 with TRBJ1-1, with 7 bases identical to TRBD1. The V gene end was trimmed by 7 bases and the J gene end by 4 bases; junction bases not matched to a gene: 9. CDR1 is SNHLY, CDR2 FYNNEI, per germline. This CDR3 is built from 14 residues. DNA for the CDR3: TGTGCCAGCAAAGGGGATCCAGGGGGCACTGAAGCTTTCTTT. Translation: CASKGDPGGTEAFF. Using reference TRBV2 and TRBJ1-1 for the parts outside the CDR3, the full variable domain is EPEVTQTPSHQVTQMGQEVILRCVPISNHLYFYWYRQILGQKVEFLVSFYNNEISEKSEIFDDQFSVERPDGSNFTLKIRSTKLEDSAMYFCASKGDPGGTEAFFGQGTRLTVV.

As concerns this clonotype: A read error may explain this, as a much larger clone is one base away. The chain has TRBV6-5 and TRBJ2-5; 12 positions match TRBD2. The CDR3 runs 17 residues. Germline V lookup: CDR1 MNHEY, CDR2 SVGAGI. In nucleotides, the CDR3 is TGTACCAGCAGTTCCGGACTAGCGGGACTTTCCCAAGAGACCCAGTACTTC. Translation gives CTSSSGLAGLSQETQYF.

Only a few counts were recorded for this clonotype. This chain connects TRBV28 to TRBJ2-7, with D perhaps TRBD1 (6 bases). V was pared by 8 bases and J by 4 bases, with 21 bases between. Germline assignment: CDR1 MDHEN and CDR2 SYDVKM. The CDR3 extends over 15 amino acids. DNA for the CDR3: TGTGCCAGCGGGTCGGACAGAAACACCTGGTACGAGCAGTACTTC. Translated, it gives CASGSDRNTWYEQYF.

The chain is built from TRBV18 and TRBJ2-7; D possibly corresponds to TRBD1 (6 bases). The CDR3 is 14 residues long. CDR1 is KGHSH and CDR2 is LQKENI in the germline V gene. Deletions cut 1 base from V and 1 base from J, with 8 bases between. Written as DNA, the CDR3 is TGTGCCAGCTCACCACTGAGGGGGTCCTACGAGCAGTACTTC. Protein sequence: CASSPLRGSYEQYF.

This clonotype was seen only a few times. The chain joins TRBV18 to TRBJ2-5; the D call may be TRBD1 or TRBD2 (5 bases each). CDR3 size: 12 residues. Germline V CDR1 and CDR2: KGHSH, LQKENI. The V end lost 6 bases, the J end lost 4 bases, and 9 bases lay between the germline ends. For the CDR3, the DNA is TGTGCCAGCTCTGGGGGTCGAGAGACCCAGTACTTC. Its protein product is CASSGGRETQYF.

A remark on this clonotype: It may be a read error: a sequence one base away is much more abundant. CDR3 residues: CVSSETSGSTDTQYF. CDR3 coding DNA: TGTGTCAGCAGCGAGACTAGCGGAAGCACAGATACGCAGTATTTT. The chain carries TRBV6-1 and TRBJ2-3, with TRBD2 identical over 9 bases. Germline V gene sequence: CDR1 MNHNS, CDR2 SASEGT. The CDR3 runs 15 residues.

This clonotype was seen repeatedly, ten times or more. The chain carries TRBV5-8 and TRBJ1-2; 10 bases map to TRBD1. Germline values: CDR1 SGHTS, CDR2 YDEGEE. V trimming: 6 bases; J trimming: 8 bases; junction bases outside the gene matches: 7. This CDR3 is 13 amino acids long. The CDR3 sequence: CASTGDRGHGYTF. CDR3 nucleotides: TGTGCCAGCACGGGGGACAGGGGACACGGCTACACCTTC.

This clonotype was observed at least ten times. The rearrangement uses TRBV12-3 or TRBV12-4 and TRBJ2-7, with D unclear. The CDR3 runs to 13 residues. The germline V and J ends were trimmed by 1 base and 4 bases, with 8 bases remaining between them. The chain's CDR3 is CASSLVPPYEQYF. CDR3 nucleotides: TGTGCCAGCAGTTTAGTTCCCCCGTACGAGCAGTACTTC.